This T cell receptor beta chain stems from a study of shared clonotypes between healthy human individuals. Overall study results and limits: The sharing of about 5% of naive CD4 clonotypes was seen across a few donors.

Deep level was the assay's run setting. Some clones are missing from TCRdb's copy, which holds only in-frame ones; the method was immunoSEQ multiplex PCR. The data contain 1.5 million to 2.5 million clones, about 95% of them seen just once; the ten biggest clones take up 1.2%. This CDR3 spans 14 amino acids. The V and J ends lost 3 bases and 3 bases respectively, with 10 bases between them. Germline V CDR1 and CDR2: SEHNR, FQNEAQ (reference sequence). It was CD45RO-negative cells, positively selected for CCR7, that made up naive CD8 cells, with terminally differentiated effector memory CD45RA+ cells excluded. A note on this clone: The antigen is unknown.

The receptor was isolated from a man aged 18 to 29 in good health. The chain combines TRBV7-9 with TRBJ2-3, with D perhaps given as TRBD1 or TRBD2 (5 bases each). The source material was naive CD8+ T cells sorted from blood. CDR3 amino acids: CASSFGTRTDTQYF. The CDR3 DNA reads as TGTGCCAGCAGCTTCGGGACCCGAACAGATACGCAGTATTTT. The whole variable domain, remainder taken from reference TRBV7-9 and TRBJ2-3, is DTGVSQNPRHKITKRGQNVTFRCDPISEHNRLYWYRQTLGQGPEFLTYFQNEAQLEKSRLLSDRFSAERPKGSFSTLEIQRTEQGDSAMYLCASSFGTRTDTQYFGPGTRLTVL.